One sample yielded the 12 T cell receptor beta chains listed below, sequenced in a study of tumor-infiltrating lymphocytes in primary liver carcinoma. The template, about 540 ng total RNA, yielded TCR beta cDNA made with a constant-region primer. A slightly modified ARM-PCR protocol with three nested multiplex PCR rounds produced these TCR beta libraries. Both of the initial two PCR rounds ran for nine to ten cycles and employed TRBV1-TRBV30 forward primers alongside a C-beta reverse primer. TCRdb analysed the multiplex PCR reads with MiXCR anew, one entry per CDR3 protein. The table shows around 99,000 distinct CDR3 sequences, with just over 65% occurring only once. Extraction of RNA together with DNA used 20-30 mg of unsorted bulk tissue. The sample was tumor-adjacent normal liver tissue. The receptor source for this set is a middle-aged man with primary liver carcinoma and hepatitis B virus infection.

With regard to this clonotype: The germline gene is not matched at one end of the junction; a read error may be the cause. The chain recombines TRBV5-5 with TRBJ1-2, with D perhaps TRBD1 (5 bases). Germline lookup yields CDR1 SGHKS and CDR2 YYEKEE (reference sequence). CDR3 length: 15 amino acids. CDR3 bases: TGTGCCAGCAGCTTGGAGTCAGGGCTTTACTATGGCTATACCTTC. Protein sequence: CASSLESGLYYGYTF.

Comment on this clonotype: Relative to the germline gene, one junction end is altered; a read error may explain this. V and J are TRBV6-5 and TRBJ2-5, with 7 nucleotides matching TRBD1. This CDR3 is 13 amino acids long. CDR1 MNHEY and CDR2 SVGAGI come from the germline V gene. The CDR3, as DNA: TGTGTCAGCAGAACAGGGGTTAAGGAGACCCAGTACTTC. Amino acids: CVSRTGVKETQYF.

This clonotype was seen ten or more times. V gene TRBV5-6 combines with J gene TRBJ2-7, with 8 nucleotides matching TRBD1. CDR3 length equals 14 residues. Trimming took 4 bases from V and 6 from J; bases not matched to a gene: 9. From germline, CDR1 is SGHDT and CDR2 YYEEEE. The CDR3 sequence is CASSQDREEVEQYF. CDR3 nucleotide sequence: TGTGCCAGCAGCCAGGACAGGGAGGAGGTCGAGCAGTACTTC.

This clonotype was observed once. A read error may produce the germline difference seen at one junction end. The chain employs TRBV7-8 and TRBJ2-1, with 10 positions matching TRBD2. CDR1 and CDR2 from the germline V gene are SGHVS and FQNEAQ. There are 15 residues in the CDR3. CDR3 sequence (DNA): TGTGACAGCAGCAAAAGAGGACTAGCGGACAATGTGCAGTTCTTC. This sequence encodes CDSSKRGLADNVQFF.

This chain uses TRBV20-1 with TRBJ2-3, with D tentatively TRBD1 or TRBD2 (5 bases each). The V and J ends lost 5 bases and 0 bases respectively, with 15 bases between them. This CDR3 has 15 residues. Per germline, CDR1 DFQATT and CDR2 SNEGSKA (reference sequence). CDR3 bases: TGCAGTGCTCCCCCTCGAGGGGCTAGCACAGATACGCAGTATTTT. Protein sequence: CSAPPRGASTDTQYF.

This clonotype turned up a few times. The chain couples TRBV30 to TRBJ1-4; no reliable D call. CDR1 is GTSNPN, CDR2 SVGIG, per germline (reference sequence). Trimming shortened V by 1 base and J by 10 bases, and 22 bases separated the two germline ends. The CDR3 covers 16 residues. The CDR3 bases are TGTGCCTGGAGTGCCCCAATCGGGGTCCCCGCAGGAAAACTGTTTTTT. Translated: CAWSAPIGVPAGKLFF. The variable domain in full, with the rest retrieved from reference TRBV30 and TRBJ1-4, is SQTIHQWPATLVQPVGSPLSLECTVEGTSNPNLYWYRQAAGRGLQLLFYSVGIGQISSEVPQNLSASRPQDRQFILSSKKLLLSDSGFYLCAWSAPIGVPAGKLFFGSGTQLSVL.

J is TRBJ1-5 and V is TRBV30, with 10 bases aligning to TRBD1. The CDR3 covers 15 residues. The junction had 2 bases not matched to a gene; V was cut back by 0 bases and J by 3 bases. Germline CDR1 GTSNPN, CDR2 SVGIG (reference sequence). CDR3 coding DNA: TGTGCCTGGAGTGTCGGGACAGGGGCCAATCAGCCCCAGCATTTT. Its protein is CAWSVGTGANQPQHF.

Points on this clonotype: Germline and junction disagree at one end, which may indicate a read error. The chain recombines TRBV4-1 with TRBJ1-6; D is undetermined. Germline V gives CDR1 MGHRA, CDR2 YSYEKL. This CDR3 region has 15 residues. The CDR3 coding sequence is TGCGCCAGCAGCCCGCTTATCTCCTATAATTCGCCCCTCCACTTT. Its protein product is CASSPLISYNSPLHF.

This clonotype was seen many times. This sequence joins TRBV12-3 or TRBV12-4 and TRBJ2-5; TRBD1 matches at 9 bases. V lost 6 bases, J lost 1 base, and 0 bases stayed unmatched. The CDR3 consists of 13 residues. CDR3 nucleotide sequence: TGTGCCAGCAGGACAGGGGGCCAAGAGACCCAGTACTTC. Encoded protein: CASRTGGQETQYF.

This clonotype was recorded at least ten times. The V call is TRBV10-3, the J call TRBJ2-3, with TRBD2 identical over 9 bases. The CDR3 has 17 amino acids. Germline V CDR1 and CDR2: ENHRY, SYGVKD. V was pared by 0 bases and J by 5 bases, with 9 bases of the junction left unmatched. CDR3 region: CAISESLVAGVVDTQYF. The DNA for the CDR3 is TGTGCCATCAGTGAGTCATTAGTAGCGGGAGTTGTAGATACGCAGTATTTT.

This clonotype has ten or more counts. The rearrangement uses TRBV6-1 and TRBJ2-7, with D tentatively TRBD1 (6 bases). CDR3 length equals 13 residues. Between the trimmed V and J ends, which lost 4 bases and 6 bases, there was a span of 13 bases. Per germline, CDR1 MNHNS and CDR2 SASEGT. The CDR3 bases are TGTGCCAGCAGTGCTGAGAGACAGGCCGAGCAGTACTTC. The encoded protein is CASSAERQAEQYF.

This clonotype was seen many times. The J gene is TRBJ2-1, the V gene TRBV30; D gene uncertain. The CDR3 covers 12 residues. Per germline, CDR1 GTSNPN and CDR2 SVGIG (reference sequence). Deletions cut 2 bases from V and 5 bases from J, with 7 bases between. The CDR3: CAWSPRDNEQFF. The DNA for the CDR3 is TGTGCCTGGAGTCCCCGGGACAATGAGCAGTTCTTC.